Each of the 26 T cell receptor beta chains below was sequenced from the same sample in a study of blood T cell repertoires in COVID-19. Generated by immunoSEQ multiplex PCR, the TCRdb table keeps only in-frame clones and is missing some. This sample has 140,000 or so clones; 70% to 90% occur once, and the top ten carry about 2.9%. Specimen: peripheral blood. The receptors derive from a man aged 50 or older with acute or convalescent COVID-19.

The chain couples TRBV11-2 to TRBJ2-2, with 9 positions matching TRBD2. Germline-derived CDR1 and CDR2 are SGHAT and FQNNGV. V shed 5 bases and J 6 bases; nucleotides not matched to a gene: 7. This CDR3 spans 15 amino acids. The CDR3 here is CASSVGGGGAGELFF. CDR3 nucleotides: TGTGCCAGCAGCGTGGGGGGCGGGGGGGCCGGGGAGCTGTTTTTT.

The chain is built from TRBV5-1 and TRBJ1-4, with TRBD1 as a possible D gene (6 bases). V gave up 5 bases and J gave up 4 bases, with 18 bases separating them. Germline V lookup: CDR1 SGHRS, CDR2 YFSETQ. The CDR3 consists of 16 residues. The CDR3 nucleotides are TGCGCCAGCAGACCAAACCTAGGACAGCGTAATGAAAAACTGTTTTTT. Residues: CASRPNLGQRNEKLFF.

The CDR3 DNA reads as TGCAGTGCTGCAGGGAACACTGAAGCTTTCTTT. Its protein product is CSAAGNTEAFF. The chain couples TRBV20-1 to TRBJ1-1; D unclear. CDR1 is DFQATT, CDR2 SNEGSKA, per germline (reference sequence). The CDR3 is 11 amino acids. The V end was cut by 5 bases, the J end by 1 base, with 5 bases between.

This sequence joins TRBV5-6 and TRBJ1-2; a possible D gene is TRBD1 (5 bases). CDR1 and CDR2 from the germline V gene are SGHDT and YYEEEE. This CDR3 spans 13 amino acids. The V end was cut by 0 bases, the J end by 4 bases, with 7 bases between. The CDR3 protein is CASSLGRGYGYTF. CDR3 bases: TGTGCCAGCAGCTTGGGTAGGGGCTATGGCTACACCTTC. Full variable domain (missing parts from reference TRBV5-6 and TRBJ1-2): DAGVTQSPTHLIKTRGQQVTLRCSPKSGHDTVSWYQQALGQGPQFIFQYYEEEERQRGNFPDRFSGHQFPNYSSELNVNALLLGDSALYLCASSLGRGYGYTFGSGTRLTVV.

This clone was seen a single time. V is TRBV3-1 (or the pseudogene TRBV3-2) and J is TRBJ1-3, with D unclear. The CDR3 has 16 amino acids. The ends were cut back, 2 bases at V and 0 bases at J, with 11 bases in the middle. Germline CDR1 is LGHDT and CDR2 is YNNKEL (reference sequence). The CDR3 region is CASSQLPVSSGNTIYF. CDR3 in DNA: TGTGCCAGCAGCCAACTACCCGTGAGCTCTGGAAACACCATATATTTT.

The chain couples TRBV27 to TRBJ2-7; 10 nucleotides agree with TRBD1. This CDR3 is built from 14 residues. Germline V lookup: CDR1 MNHEY, CDR2 SMNVEV (reference sequence). Germline trimming cut 10 bases from V and 4 bases from J; bases unmatched to any gene: 10. This CDR3 reads CATRPGQGGYEQYF. The DNA of the CDR3 is TGTGCCACCCGACCCGGACAGGGGGGATACGAGCAGTACTTC.

This clone was seen once. V and J are TRBV9 and TRBJ1-2, with unresolved D. The germline V gene encodes CDR1 SGDLS and CDR2 YYNGEE. The length of the CDR3 is 15 residues. With 3 bases removed from V and 7 bases from J, the gap between germline ends came to 19 bases. Here the CDR3 DNA reads TGTGCCAGCAGCGCCAACATGGGCTCGGATGCTGGCTACACCTTC. This translates into CASSANMGSDAGYTF. Filled out from reference TRBV9 and TRBJ1-2, the complete variable domain reads DSGVTQTPKHLITATGQRVTLRCSPRSGDLSVYWYQQSLDQGLQFLIQYYNGEERAKGNILERFSAQQFPDLHSELNLSSLELGDSALYFCASSANMGSDAGYTFGSGTRLTVV.

The CDR3 nucleotides read TGCAGCGTTGGTGAACTAAAAGAAGCTTTCTTT. The encoded protein is CSVGELKEAFF. The V gene is TRBV29-1, the J gene TRBJ1-1; unclear D gene. The CDR3 is 11 amino acids. V lost 4 bases and J 8 bases, leaving 11 bases between the germline ends. Germline V gene lookup returns CDR1 SQVTM and CDR2 ANQGSEA.

V and J are TRBV9 and TRBJ2-5; 8 bases map to TRBD2. The germline CDR1 and CDR2 sequences are SGDLS and YYNGEE. The CDR3 sequence is 15 residues long. The V gene end was trimmed by 3 bases and the J gene end by 4 bases; junction bases not matched to a gene: 8. CDR3 protein: CASSEGLVLGETQYF. CDR3 coding DNA: TGTGCCAGCAGCGAGGGACTAGTCCTTGGAGAGACCCAGTACTTC. Filled out from reference TRBV9 and TRBJ2-5, the complete variable domain reads DSGVTQTPKHLITATGQRVTLRCSPRSGDLSVYWYQQSLDQGLQFLIQYYNGEERAKGNILERFSAQQFPDLHSELNLSSLELGDSALYFCASSEGLVLGETQYFGPGTRLLVL.

The gene calls are TRBV25-1 and TRBJ1-1; weak D call: TRBD1 (5 bases). CDR3 length equals 13 residues. Germline assignment: CDR1 MGHDK and CDR2 SYGVNS. The ends were cut back, 6 bases at V and 4 bases at J, with 12 bases in the middle. In DNA form, the CDR3 reads TGTGCCAGCAGCGCAGGGTTGTCCACTGAAGCTTTCTTT. This encodes CASSAGLSTEAFF.

CDR3 amino acids: CASSPGQGSEAFF. The CDR3, as DNA: TGTGCCAGCAGCCCGGGACAGGGCTCTGAAGCTTTCTTT. The chain has TRBV7-9 and TRBJ1-1; 9 bases map to TRBD1. Per the germline V gene, CDR1 is SEHNR and CDR2 is FQNEAQ (reference sequence). V lost 5 bases to trimming and J lost 6 bases; unmatched junction nucleotides: 4. The CDR3 extends over 13 amino acids.

This rearrangement joins TRBV7-3 to TRBJ2-6; weak D call: TRBD2 (7 bases). This CDR3 has 16 amino acids. Germline V gene lookup returns CDR1 SGHTA and CDR2 FQGTGA. V lost 1 base and J lost 3, with 10 bases in between. CDR3 in amino acids: CASSLSGGYGANVLTF. The CDR3 nucleotides read TGTGCCAGCAGCTTAAGCGGGGGCTATGGGGCCAACGTCCTGACTTTC. Full variable domain (outside the CDR3, taken from reference TRBV7-3 and TRBJ2-6): GAGVSQTPSNKVTEKGKYVELRCDPISGHTALYWYRQSLGQGPEFLIYFQGTGAADDSGLPNDRFFAVRPEGSVSTLKIQRTERGDSAVYLCASSLSGGYGANVLTFGAGSRLTVL.

In its sample, this clone was seen once. The chain couples TRBV4-1 to TRBJ2-3, with D possibly matching TRBD2 (6 bases). CDR1 is MGHRA and CDR2 is YSYEKL in the germline V gene. The ends were cut back, 0 bases at V and 1 base at J, with 8 bases in the middle. This CDR3 has 15 residues. CDR3 bases: TGCGCCAGCAGCCAAGAGTGGGGGGGCACAGATACGCAGTATTTT. It encodes CASSQEWGGTDTQYF.

The rearrangement joins TRBV6-5 to TRBJ2-7; TRBD1 aligns across 9 bases. The V gene's germline CDR1 is MNHEY and CDR2 SVGAGI. V lost 6 bases, J lost 2 bases, and 5 bases stayed unmatched. The CDR3 spans 14 residues. The chain's CDR3 is CASRPGQGTYEQYF. As DNA, the CDR3 is TGTGCCAGCAGACCCGGACAGGGGACCTACGAGCAGTACTTC.

This clone appeared a single time. This chain links TRBV5-5 with TRBJ1-2; the D gene is possibly TRBD1 (6 bases). The CDR3 runs 14 residues. The germline gives CDR1 SGHKS, CDR2 YYEKEE (reference sequence). With 4 bases removed from V and 0 bases from J, the gap between germline ends came to 10 bases. The CDR3 coding sequence is TGTGCCAGCAGCCTGGGACATCCTAACTATGGCTACACCTTC. It yields the protein CASSLGHPNYGYTF.

V is TRBV11-3 and J is TRBJ1-2; D is perhaps TRBD1 (5 bases). Germline CDR1 is SGHNT and CDR2 is YENEEA. CDR3 length: 16 amino acids. Trimming removed 5 bases from V and 7 bases from J, with 23 bases in between. Here the CDR3 DNA reads TGTGCCAGCAGCCCAGTTGCCGGGACTCCGGGGTCTGGCTACACCTTC. This gives the protein CASSPVAGTPGSGYTF.

The chain is built from TRBV19 and TRBJ2-5, with 14 bases that match TRBD2. The length of the CDR3 is 16 residues. V lost 5 bases, J lost 4 bases, and 6 bases stayed unmatched. Germline V gives CDR1 LNHDA, CDR2 SQIVND (reference sequence). In DNA form, the CDR3 reads TGTGCCAGTAGTCTGCCCGGGACTAGCGGGAGAGAGACCCAGTACTTC. Its protein is CASSLPGTSGRETQYF.

The chain recombines TRBV19 with TRBJ2-1; 8 nucleotides align to TRBD1. CDR3 length: 17 amino acids. After removal of 3 bases from V and 5 bases from J, the junction contained 12 bases not matched to a gene. Germline values: CDR1 LNHDA, CDR2 SQIVND (reference sequence). The CDR3 sequence: CASSIGRDRLTDNEQFF. The CDR3 DNA is TGTGCCAGTAGTATTGGTCGGGACAGGCTCACCGACAATGAGCAGTTCTTC.

The V and J genes are TRBV14 and TRBJ2-7; the D gene is possibly TRBD1 (6 bases). Germline lookup yields CDR1 SGHDN and CDR2 FVKESK. This CDR3 is 13 amino acids long. V was shortened by 3 bases and J by 4 bases, with 10 bases between the two germline ends. CDR3: CASSHRGLYEQYF. The CDR3 DNA follows: TGTGCCAGCAGCCACAGGGGTCTTTACGAGCAGTACTTC.

The rearrangement uses TRBV2 and TRBJ2-5; 14 bases are shared with TRBD2. This CDR3 is built from 16 residues. V trimming: 7 bases; J trimming: 3 bases; junction bases outside the gene matches: 7. CDR1 is SNHLY and CDR2 is FYNNEI in the germline V gene. CDR3 DNA: TGTGCCAGCATGGTCTCGGGACTAGCGGGAGAAGAGACCCAGTACTTC. It codes for CASMVSGLAGEETQYF.

The V call is TRBV4-1, the J call TRBJ2-1; 8 positions agree with TRBD2. Germline CDR1 MGHRA, CDR2 YSYEKL. The CDR3 totals 17 residues. V shed 4 bases and J 3 bases; nucleotides not matched to a gene: 11. In nucleotides, the CDR3 is TGCGCCAGCAGCCGATCCTTTAGCGGGAACAACTACAATGAGCAGTTCTTC. Amino acids: CASSRSFSGNNYNEQFF.

The V gene is TRBV7-9, the J gene TRBJ2-3; D ambiguous. Trimming stripped 8 bases from V and 4 bases from J, with 10 bases between. This CDR3 region has 12 residues. Germline CDR1 reads SEHNR; CDR2 reads FQNEAQ (reference sequence). CDR3 sequence (DNA): TGTGCCAGCGCCGCGGTGGCAGATACGCAGTATTTT. Amino acids: CASAAVADTQYF.

The chain employs TRBV3-1 (or the pseudogene TRBV3-2) and TRBJ2-1; TRBD2 matches 13 bases. The length of the CDR3 is 17 residues. The V segment lost 2 bases and the J segment 6 bases; nucleotides outside the gene matches: 7. The germline gives CDR1 LGHDT, CDR2 YNNKEL (reference sequence). The CDR3 DNA reads TGTGCCAGCAGCCAATTCCGGCGGACTAGCGGGAGCAATGAGCAGTTCTTC. This codes for CASSQFRRTSGSNEQFF.

A few counts support this clone. This rearrangement joins TRBV7-9 to TRBJ2-5; possibly TRBD1 for D (6 bases). CDR3 length: 17 amino acids. V was clipped by 0 bases and J by 3 bases, with 17 bases between them. The V gene's germline CDR1 is SEHNR and CDR2 FQNEAQ (reference sequence). CDR3 sequence: CASSLAGAVGFEETQYF. CDR3 bases: TGTGCCAGCAGCTTAGCGGGGGCGGTTGGTTTTGAAGAGACCCAGTACTTC.

The rearrangement uses TRBV11-3 and TRBJ1-6, with 7 bases identical to TRBD1. Germline CDR1 and CDR2: SGHNT and YENEEA. J was trimmed by 10 bases and V by 0 bases; bases with no gene match: 0. The CDR3 extends over 13 amino acids. The CDR3: CASSLEQGSPLHF. CDR3 sequence (DNA): TGTGCCAGCAGCTTAGAACAGGGGTCACCCCTCCACTTT. The full variable domain, with the rest looked up from reference TRBV11-3 and TRBJ1-6, is EAGVVQSPRYKIIEKKQPVAFWCNPISGHNTLYWYLQNLGQGPELLIRYENEEAVDDSQLPKDRFSAERLKGVDSTLKIQPAELGDSAVYLCASSLEQGSPLHFGNGTRLTVT.

The CDR3 coding sequence is TGTGCCAGCAGATCCGACAGAGCAACCTACGAGCAGTACTTC. The encoded protein is CASRSDRATYEQYF. The chain uses TRBV6-5 and TRBJ2-7; D possibly corresponds to TRBD1 (5 bases). The CDR3 spans 14 residues. The germline gives CDR1 MNHEY, CDR2 SVGAGI. Deletions cut 6 bases from V and 2 bases from J, with 14 bases between.